These 16 T cell receptor beta chains were all obtained from the same sample, sequenced in a study of T cells of healthy individuals. TCRdb itself ran the 5' RACE reads through MiXCR, one entry per CDR3 protein. The table includes tens of thousands of distinct CDR3 sequences, approximately 4.5% detected once. All receptors come from a human donor in good health.

This clonotype was seen only a few times. The chain links TRBV20-1 to TRBJ2-7; D possibly corresponds to TRBD2 (6 bases). The CDR3 extends over 12 amino acids. The V end was cut by 3 bases, the J end by 2 bases, with 8 bases between. Germline loops: CDR1 DFQATT, CDR2 SNEGSKA (reference sequence). The CDR3 coding sequence is TGCAGTGCTAGGGAGGGGCCCTACGAGCAGTACTTC. It translates to CSAREGPYEQYF.

The chain joins TRBV20-1 to TRBJ2-3, with a weak D call TRBD2 (5 bases). V shed 5 bases and J shed 5 bases, with 8 bases lying between them. This CDR3 contains 11 residues. CDR1 and CDR2 (germline): DFQATT, SNEGSKA (reference sequence). CDR3 sequence (DNA): TGCAGTGCTTCCGGGGAAGATACGCAGTATTTT. This encodes CSASGEDTQYF.

This clonotype has at least ten counts. This chain links TRBV7-2 with TRBJ2-5, with TRBD2 matching over 7 bases. Germline lookup yields CDR1 SGHTA and CDR2 FQGNSA. Unmatched junction bases numbered 10, after V lost 5 bases and J lost 4 bases. This CDR3 has 15 amino acids. CDR3 sequence reads: CASSEGLHIGETQYF. In DNA form, the CDR3 reads TGTGCCAGCAGCGAGGGACTACATATTGGAGAGACCCAGTACTTC.

This clonotype was observed many times. This chain uses TRBV20-1 with TRBJ2-3; D is unclear. This CDR3 contains 14 residues. Germline CDR1 reads DFQATT; CDR2 reads SNEGSKA (reference sequence). V was trimmed by 0 bases and J by 0 bases, leaving 7 bases between them. The CDR3 DNA is TGCAGTGCTAGAGATCGCGACAGCACAGATACGCAGTATTTT. It yields the protein CSARDRDSTDTQYF.

At least ten counts were recorded for this clonotype. The rearrangement uses TRBV5-1 and TRBJ2-2, with a weak D call TRBD2 (5 bases). V was pared by 1 base and J by 3 bases, with 13 bases between. The CDR3 has 16 amino acids. Germline-derived CDR1 and CDR2 are SGHRS and YFSETQ. Written as DNA, the CDR3 is TGCGCCAGCAGCTTGATGGGCGACGGGGACACCGGGGAGCTGTTTTTT. Translated: CASSLMGDGDTGELFF.

At least ten counts were recorded for this clonotype. The gene calls are TRBV12-3 or TRBV12-4 and TRBJ2-1, with 9 bases matching TRBD1. After removal of 6 bases from V and 9 bases from J, the junction contained 9 bases not matched to a gene. The CDR3 spans 14 residues. This CDR3 is CASSRGTGRSEQFF. The CDR3 coding sequence is TGTGCCAGCAGCAGGGGGACAGGGAGGAGTGAGCAGTTCTTC.

This clonotype was observed many times. The chain recombines TRBV11-2 with TRBJ1-4, with TRBD1 matching 7 bases. Per germline, CDR1 SGHAT and CDR2 FQNNGV. The V gene end was trimmed by 5 bases and the J gene end by 4 bases; junction bases not matched to a gene: 10. The CDR3 contains 16 residues. The CDR3 DNA sequence: TGTGCCAGCAGCCAATTTACAGGGGCGGATAATGAAAAACTGTTTTTT. Translation gives CASSQFTGADNEKLFF.

This clonotype was counted only a few times. The J gene is TRBJ2-7, the V gene TRBV20-1; unclear D gene. The CDR3 is made up of 12 amino acids. V lost 4 bases and J lost 0, with 7 bases in between. CDR1 and CDR2 from the germline V gene are DFQATT and SNEGSKA (reference sequence). DNA for the CDR3: TGCAGTGCTACTCCCAGCTCCTACGAGCAGTACTTC. Translation: CSATPSSYEQYF.

This clonotype appeared many times. V usage is TRBV6-5 and J usage is TRBJ2-2; tentatively, D is TRBD1 (6 bases). The CDR3 covers 15 residues. Trimming shortened V by 6 bases and J by 6 bases, and 17 bases separated the two germline ends. CDR1 and CDR2 (germline): MNHEY, SVGAGI. In DNA, the CDR3 is TGTGCCAGCAGCCGGGGACACTCGGCACCCGGGGAGCTGTTTTTT. Amino acids: CASSRGHSAPGELFF.

This clonotype was seen repeatedly, ten times or more. The chain couples TRBV6-1 to TRBJ2-3, with 8 positions matching TRBD2. Unmatched junction bases numbered 5, after V lost 2 bases and J lost 1 base. The germline gives CDR1 MNHNS, CDR2 SASEGT. CDR3 length equals 16 residues. CDR3 loop: CASSEILAGGTDTQYF. In DNA, the CDR3 is TGTGCCAGCAGTGAAATCCTAGCGGGTGGCACAGATACGCAGTATTTT.

Ten or more counts support this clonotype. The V and J genes are TRBV7-6 and TRBJ1-2, with D maybe TRBD1 (5 bases). The germline gives CDR1 SGHVS, CDR2 FNYEAQ. Trimming cost V 1 base and J 6 bases, with 15 bases left between them. The CDR3 has 15 residues. The CDR3 DNA reads as TGTGCCAGCAGCTTAGATGGCGGTGGGGGGGATGGCTACACCTTC. This sequence encodes CASSLDGGGGDGYTF.

This clonotype has just a few counts. The chain recombines TRBV12-5 with TRBJ2-5; 9 bases line up with TRBD1. J was trimmed by 1 base and V by 8 bases; bases with no gene match: 8. In germline, CDR1 is LGHNT, CDR2 FRNRAP. The CDR3 sequence is 15 residues long. In DNA, the CDR3 is TGTGCTAGTACTAGGACAGGGGCCGTCCAAGAGACCCAGTACTTC. This encodes CASTRTGAVQETQYF.

The sample holds many counts of this clonotype. This chain uses TRBV4-3 with TRBJ2-3, with D possibly TRBD1 on 6 matching bases. Looked up from germline, CDR1 is LGHNA and CDR2 is YSLEER. V was trimmed by 5 bases and J by 5 bases, leaving 11 bases between them. CDR3 size: 13 residues. The CDR3 DNA follows: TGCGCCAGCAGCGTGGGGGCAGGAGATACGCAGTATTTT. Its protein product is CASSVGAGDTQYF.

This clonotype occurred many times. The chain links TRBV5-6 to TRBJ2-1; tentatively, D is TRBD2 (6 bases). The CDR3 contains 15 residues. With 2 bases removed from V and 2 bases from J, the gap between germline ends came to 11 bases. Germline lookup yields CDR1 SGHDT and CDR2 YYEEEE. The CDR3 DNA follows: TGTGCCAGCAGCTTTGGGGGGTCGGCCTACAATGAGCAGTTCTTC. Translated: CASSFGGSAYNEQFF.

This clonotype has ten or more counts. The genes are TRBV27 and TRBJ2-3; D is tentatively TRBD1 or TRBD2 (5 bases each). The CDR3 spans 13 residues. Germline-derived CDR1 and CDR2 are MNHEY and SMNVEV (reference sequence). V was cut by 2 bases and J by 8 bases, with 11 bases left in between. The CDR3 DNA reads TGTGCCAGCAGTTTAAGAGGTGGGGGTACGCAGTATTTT. It translates to CASSLRGGGTQYF.

At least ten counts were recorded for this clonotype. The chain combines TRBV29-1 with TRBJ2-3, with a tentative D call TRBD2 (5 bases). The CDR3 has 13 residues. V lost 3 bases to trimming and J lost 6 bases, with 13 bases between them. The germline gives CDR1 SQVTM, CDR2 ANQGSEA. For the CDR3, the DNA is TGCAGCGTTGATGTGGGAGTCTCGGATACGCAGTATTTT. Its translation: CSVDVGVSDTQYF.